This T cell receptor beta chain was recovered during a study of blood T cell repertoires in COVID-19. The CDR3 length is 15 residues. The germline CDR1 and CDR2 sequences are MNHEY and SMNVEV (reference sequence). The J segment lost 5 bases and the V segment lost 0 bases, leaving 5 bases of the junction unmatched. Per the study methods: Amplifying reference gene primers gave estimates of nucleated cell counts. Using immunoSEQ multiplex PCR, the repertoire was profiled, and TCRdb retains in-frame clones only, with some absent. V and J calls and clone size are as listed in that table; D and trimming were resolved from the DNA. The sample records about 51,000 clones, 85% to 90% being singletons.

Sequencing was performed on peripheral blood. This clonotype originated in a man older than 75 with active COVID-19. The chain employs TRBV27 and TRBJ1-1, with 8 positions matching TRBD1. The CDR3 reads CASSLSGRGQTEAFF. CDR3 nucleotide sequence: TGTGCCAGCAGTTTATCGGGCAGGGGGCAAACTGAAGCTTTCTTT.